This T cell receptor beta chain was recorded in a study of CXCR3 chemokines and chemotherapy response in bladder cancer. Trimming pared 4 bases from V and 7 bases from J, leaving 24 bases between. CDR1 and CDR2 from the germline V gene are SGHDT and YYEEEE. There are 17 residues in the CDR3. TCRdb redid the calling of the PCR reads with MiXCR, one entry per CDR3 protein. The sample has around 5,000 distinct CDR3 sequences, about 15% seen once; the top ten hold around a tenth. This clonotype was observed at least ten times. The source of this sequence is a human donor with bladder cancer that responded to neoadjuvant chemotherapy. Sampling was carried out from a patient whose treatment included neoadjuvant chemotherapy. The gene calls are TRBV5-6 and TRBJ2-1; a weak D match, TRBD2 (7 bases). This CDR3 reads CASSLGASGQFGNEQFF. The CDR3 DNA sequence: TGTGCCAGCAGCCTGGGGGCTAGCGGACAATTTGGGAATGAGCAGTTCTTC.